The subject of this entry is one TCR beta chain. A multiplex PCR was run with 60 Vbeta primers and 13 Jbeta primers. The method was immunoSEQ multiplex PCR; TCRdb's version includes in-frame clones alone and lacks a portion of them. The sample contains some 180,000 clones, almost 75% of which appear only once. This sample is part of a study of cytomegalovirus exposure and HLA in healthy donors. The CDR3 consists of 13 residues. Germline values: CDR1 SGHNT, CDR2 YENEEA. Trimming left V 8 bases short and J 4 bases short, with 14 bases between. Sample: PBMCs. The V call is TRBV11-3, the J call TRBJ1-1; D unresolved. The TCR originated in a woman aged 18-29 years in good health and CMV-seropositive. CDR3 bases: TGTGCCAGCGCCGAGGGTGGATTCACTGAAGCTTTCTTT. This translates into CASAEGGFTEAFF.